The entry that follows covers one T cell receptor (beta chain) sequence. This CDR3 has 13 residues. Per the germline V gene, CDR1 is GTSNPN and CDR2 is SVGIG (reference sequence). The germline V and J ends were trimmed by 2 bases and 5 bases, with 10 bases remaining between them. The sample belongs to a study of control samples from healthy donors and cancer patients. TCRdb's table, derived via immunoSEQ multiplex PCR, lists solely in-frame clones and lacks some. The table has 150,000 to 200,000 clones, 90% seen once; the top ten hold around 1.5%. The sequenced sample was blood. The chain carries TRBV30 and TRBJ1-5; D uncertain. The origin of this receptor is a woman in her forties or fifties in good health. Written as DNA, the CDR3 is TGTGCCTGGAGTTCGGAGCTAGATCAGCCCCAGCATTTT. Its protein product is CAWSSELDQPQHF.